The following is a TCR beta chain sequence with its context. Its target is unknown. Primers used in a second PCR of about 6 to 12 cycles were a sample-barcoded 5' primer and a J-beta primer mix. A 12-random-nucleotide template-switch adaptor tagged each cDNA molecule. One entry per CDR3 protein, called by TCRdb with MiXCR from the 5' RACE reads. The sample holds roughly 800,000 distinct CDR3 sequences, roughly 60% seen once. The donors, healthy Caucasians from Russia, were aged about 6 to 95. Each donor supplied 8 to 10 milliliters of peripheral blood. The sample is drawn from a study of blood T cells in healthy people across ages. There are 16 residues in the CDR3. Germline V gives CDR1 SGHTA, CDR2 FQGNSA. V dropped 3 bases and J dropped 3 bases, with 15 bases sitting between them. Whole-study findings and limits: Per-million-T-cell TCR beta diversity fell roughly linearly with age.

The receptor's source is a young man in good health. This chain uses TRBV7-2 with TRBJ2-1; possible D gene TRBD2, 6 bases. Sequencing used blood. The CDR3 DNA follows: TGTGCCAGCAGCTTCCCTCTTCGCGGGGACTACAATGAGCAGTTCTTC. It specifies CASSFPLRGDYNEQFF. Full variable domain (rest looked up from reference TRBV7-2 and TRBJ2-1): GAGVSQSPSNKVTEKGKDVELRCDPISGHTALYWYRQSLGQGLEFLIYFQGNSAPDKSGLPSDRFSAERTGGSVSTLTIQRTQQEDSAVYLCASSFPLRGDYNEQFFGPGTRLTVL.